Listed here is a single T cell receptor (beta chain). The antigen is unknown. TCRdb redid the calling of the reads with MiXCR, one entry per CDR3 protein. Counted here are roughly 160,000 distinct CDR3 sequences, roughly a fifth occurring once; the ten biggest clones make up around a quarter. This sample is drawn from a study of T cell repertoires in cytomegalovirus infection. Overall study: Evidence of both CMV infection and a matching HLA type came from public TCR beta signatures.

The CDR3 spans 16 residues. Trimming removed 3 bases from V and 2 bases from J; junction bases left unmatched: 5. Germline-derived CDR1 and CDR2 are SGHTA and FQGNSA. The J gene is TRBJ2-3, the V gene TRBV7-2; 10 bases are a match to TRBD1. The clonotype comes from a human donor in good health (CMV status not recorded). Some clones in this sample may be carry-over from other donors' samples. The sequencing here drew on CD8+ T cells from cultured PBMCs, taken from culture after CMV antigen stimulation. In DNA form, the CDR3 reads TGTGCCAGCAGCTTCCGACAGGGGGCGATCACAGATACGCAGTATTTT. Translation: CASSFRQGAITDTQYF.